The following is a T cell receptor beta chain sequence with its context. The data were obtained in a study of CD8 T cells in Susac syndrome. With V trimmed by 4 bases and J by 4 bases, 9 bases remained unmatched. The CDR3 covers 17 residues. Germline CDR1 SGDLS, CDR2 YYNGEE. RNA totalling about 0.5 to 1 ug underwent reverse transcription with random hexamers. TCRdb redid the calling of the immunoSEQ multiplex PCR reads with MiXCR, one entry per CDR3 protein. The table includes under 200,000 distinct CDR3 sequences, 85% to 95% detected once. The source of this sequence is a human donor with multiple sclerosis. The chain is built from TRBV9 and TRBJ2-1; the match to TRBD2 covers 12 bases. Sample: CD8+ T cells from PBMCs. CDR3 region: CASSHPGTSGRYNEQFF. The DNA of the CDR3 is TGTGCCAGCAGCCATCCTGGTACTAGCGGGAGGTACAATGAGCAGTTCTTC. Full variable domain (missing parts from reference TRBV9 and TRBJ2-1): DSGVTQTPKHLITATGQRVTLRCSPRSGDLSVYWYQQSLDQGLQFLIQYYNGEERAKGNILERFSAQQFPDLHSELNLSSLELGDSALYFCASSHPGTSGRYNEQFFGPGTRLTVL.